The 27 T cell receptor beta chains below were found in one sample sequenced in a study of T cells expressing NK-cell markers. TCRdb reprocessed the 5' RACE reads, with one entry per CDR3 protein and no DNA. With 500,000 to 700,000 distinct CDR3 sequences in the sample, the ten largest clones hold roughly 3.5%. Specimen: blood T cells: a sorted CD56 or NKG2C T cell subset, CD4+ or CD8+ T cells, or bulk PBMC T cells (not recorded which). These receptors were taken from a man aged 18 to 29 in good health.

V and J are TRBV15 and TRBJ1-3. Germline assignment: CDR1 LNHNV and CDR2 YYDKDF (reference sequence). The CDR3 extends over 16 amino acids. CDR3 amino acids: CATSRALGGSGNTIYF. Full variable domain (outside the CDR3, taken from reference TRBV15 and TRBJ1-3): DAMVIQNPRYQVTQFGKPVTLSCSQTLNHNVMYWYQQKSSQAPKLLFHYYDKDFNNEADTPDNFQSRRPNTSFCFLDIRSPGLGDTAMYLCATSRALGGSGNTIYFGEGSWLTVV.

CDR3 loop: CASSPDGGRTEAFF. The chain couples TRBV18 to TRBJ1-1. The CDR3 sequence is 14 residues long. CDR1 KGHSH and CDR2 LQKENI come from the germline V gene. Full variable domain (rest looked up from reference TRBV18 and TRBJ1-1): NAGVMQNPRHLVRRRGQEARLRCSPMKGHSHVYWYRQLPEEGLKFMVYLQKENIIDESGMPKERFSAEFPKEGPSILRIQQVVRGDSAAYFCASSPDGGRTEAFFGQGTRLTVV.

V is TRBV12-3 or TRBV12-4 and J is TRBJ1-2; TCRdb's assignment of TRBD1 cannot be checked, as there is no DNA. The CDR3 is 14 amino acids. The chain's CDR3 is CASSLGLTGAGGTF.

The J gene is TRBJ2-5, the V gene TRBV10-3; the D call of TRBD1 rests on TCRdb alone, since no DNA is present to check it. This CDR3 spans 14 amino acids. CDR1 is ENHRY, CDR2 SYGVKD, per germline. The CDR3 sequence is CAIRAGTALQTQYF.

The rearrangement uses TRBV15 and TRBJ1-2. The CDR3 is 14 amino acids. Per the germline V gene, CDR1 is LNHNV and CDR2 is YYDKDF (reference sequence). The CDR3: CATSRASADRGYTF. Drawing the rest from reference TRBV15 and TRBJ1-2, the complete variable domain is DAMVIQNPRYQVTQFGKPVTLSCSQTLNHNVMYWYQQKSSQAPKLLFHYYDKDFNNEADTPDNFQSRRPNTSFCFLDIRSPGLGDTAMYLCATSRASADRGYTFGSGTRLTVV.

V and J are TRBV3-1 and TRBJ2-1; TCRdb's D gene call, TRBD2, goes unchecked for lack of DNA. The germline CDR1 and CDR2 sequences are LGHDT and YNNKEL (reference sequence). The CDR3 has 15 amino acids. CDR3 sequence: CASSDLAGVGNEQFF.

The CDR3 here is CASSTGLATGELFF. This chain joins TRBV7-8 and TRBJ2-2; the D gene TCRdb calls, TRBD1, cannot be checked with no DNA. The CDR3 runs to 14 residues. Germline CDR1 SGHVS, CDR2 FQNEAQ.

This chain connects TRBV6-1 to TRBJ2-1; the D gene TCRdb calls, TRBD2, cannot be checked with no DNA. The germline CDR1 and CDR2 sequences are MNHNS and SASEGT. The CDR3 extends over 16 amino acids. The CDR3 reads CASSDAGGLAGERQFF.

The V gene is TRBV5-6, the J gene TRBJ2-1. Germline CDR1 is SGHDT and CDR2 is YYEEEE. The CDR3 runs 14 residues. CDR3 residues: CASSPRVRYNEQFF.

The genes are TRBV10-3 and TRBJ1-3. CDR1 and CDR2 (germline): ENHRY, SYGVKD. The CDR3 contains 14 residues. The CDR3 loop is CAISGVSSGNTIYF.

CDR3 residues: CASSFQGIWSYEQYF. V and J are TRBV27 and TRBJ2-7; TCRdb's D gene call, TRBD1, goes unchecked for lack of DNA. CDR3 size: 15 residues. Germline CDR1 and CDR2: MNHEY and SMNVEV (reference sequence).

The gene calls are TRBV21-1 and TRBJ1-5. TRBV21-1 is a listed pseudogene. CDR3 length: 16 amino acids. The CDR3 protein is CASSKRFGTYNQPQHF.

V is TRBV28 and J is TRBJ1-4; the TRBD1 assignment by TCRdb is unverifiable without DNA. Per germline, CDR1 MDHEN and CDR2 SYDVKM. The CDR3 consists of 16 residues. This CDR3 reads CASSSGTGATNEKLFF.

The rearrangement joins TRBV5-1 to TRBJ2-2; the TCRdb D gene call, TRBD1, has no DNA to confirm it. Germline CDR1 reads SGHRS; CDR2 reads YFSETQ. This CDR3 spans 16 amino acids. The CDR3 reads CASSLGPTGLTGELFF. The whole variable domain, filled in from reference TRBV5-1 and TRBJ2-2, reads KAGVTQTPRYLIKTRGQQVTLSCSPISGHRSVSWYQQTPGQGLQFLFEYFSETQRNKGNFPGRFSGRQFSNSRSEMNVSTLELGDSALYLCASSLGPTGLTGELFFGEGSRLTVL.

V and J are TRBV12-3 or TRBV12-4 and TRBJ1-1; absent DNA, TCRdb's TRBD1 call cannot be checked. This CDR3 spans 17 amino acids. CDR3 residues: CASSLASGGDWTSEAFF.

The CDR3 sequence is CASSLNRGETQYF. The chain uses TRBV27 and TRBJ2-5. Germline V gene lookup returns CDR1 MNHEY and CDR2 SMNVEV (reference sequence). This CDR3 has 13 amino acids.

The V call is TRBV7-8, the J call TRBJ2-3; TCRdb gives TRBD2 as the D gene, but with no DNA this cannot be confirmed. CDR3 length: 18 residues. CDR1 and CDR2 (germline): SGHVS, FQNEAQ. The CDR3: CASSFRAGGPIVSDTQYF.

The CDR3 here is CASSPPGRPMNTEAFF. The chain uses TRBV7-9 and TRBJ1-1; TCRdb's D gene call, TRBD1, goes unchecked for lack of DNA. Per germline, CDR1 SEHNR and CDR2 FQNEAQ (reference sequence). CDR3 length: 16 amino acids. The entire variable domain, with the rest obtained from reference TRBV7-9 and TRBJ1-1, is as follows: DTGVSQNPRHKITKRGQNVTFRCDPISEHNRLYWYRQTLGQGPEFLTYFQNEAQLEKSRLLSDRFSAERPKGSFSTLEIQRTEQGDSAMYLCASSPPGRPMNTEAFFGQGTRLTVV.

The CDR3 is CASVTRGQGFGEQFF. This sequence joins TRBV12-3 or TRBV12-4 and TRBJ2-1; the TCRdb D gene call, TRBD1, has no DNA to confirm it. This CDR3 contains 15 residues.

This CDR3 is CASRAETGSRNQPQHF. J is TRBJ1-5 and V is TRBV28; TCRdb selects TRBD1, and the lack of DNA leaves this call unchecked. The CDR3 runs 16 residues. CDR1 MDHEN and CDR2 SYDVKM come from the germline V gene.

The J gene is TRBJ2-3, the V gene TRBV25-1; there is no DNA to check the TCRdb D call of TRBD1. This CDR3 region has 15 residues. CDR1 MGHDK and CDR2 SYGVNS come from the germline V gene. CDR3 loop: CASSWDRASTDTQYF.

The V call is TRBV7-6, the J call TRBJ2-7; TCRdb outputs TRBD2, but without DNA this stays unchecked. Germline CDR1 reads SGHVS; CDR2 reads FNYEAQ. This CDR3 contains 15 residues. CDR3 region: CASSLNRGSDYEQYF.

The J gene is TRBJ2-1, the V gene TRBV6-5; lacking DNA, the TRBD2 call made by TCRdb goes unchecked. From germline, CDR1 is MNHEY and CDR2 SVGAGI. The CDR3 runs to 14 residues. CDR3 amino acids: CASSYSEGVNEQFF.

The chain joins TRBV27 to TRBJ2-2; the TCRdb call, TRBD2, lacks DNA for checking. The length of the CDR3 is 15 residues. Germline CDR1 and CDR2: MNHEY and SMNVEV (reference sequence). The CDR3 is CASRGSGRMSGELFF.

This rearrangement joins TRBV28 to TRBJ2-1; the TCRdb D gene call, TRBD1, has no DNA to confirm it. The length of the CDR3 is 16 residues. Per the germline V gene, CDR1 is MDHEN and CDR2 is SYDVKM. CDR3 sequence reads: CASSHDRGGKGWEQFF.

This chain links TRBV5-1 with TRBJ2-1; TCRdb's D gene call, TRBD2, goes unchecked for lack of DNA. There are 16 residues in the CDR3. Germline V gene data show CDR1 as SGHRS and CDR2 as YFSETQ. This CDR3 reads CASSQRLAGLRNEQFF.

This chain connects TRBV4-3 to TRBJ2-1; TCRdb calls TRBD2, which cannot be checked without DNA. The CDR3 is made up of 13 amino acids. The V gene's germline CDR1 is LGHNA and CDR2 YSLEER. CDR3 protein: CASSQGTSGKQFF.